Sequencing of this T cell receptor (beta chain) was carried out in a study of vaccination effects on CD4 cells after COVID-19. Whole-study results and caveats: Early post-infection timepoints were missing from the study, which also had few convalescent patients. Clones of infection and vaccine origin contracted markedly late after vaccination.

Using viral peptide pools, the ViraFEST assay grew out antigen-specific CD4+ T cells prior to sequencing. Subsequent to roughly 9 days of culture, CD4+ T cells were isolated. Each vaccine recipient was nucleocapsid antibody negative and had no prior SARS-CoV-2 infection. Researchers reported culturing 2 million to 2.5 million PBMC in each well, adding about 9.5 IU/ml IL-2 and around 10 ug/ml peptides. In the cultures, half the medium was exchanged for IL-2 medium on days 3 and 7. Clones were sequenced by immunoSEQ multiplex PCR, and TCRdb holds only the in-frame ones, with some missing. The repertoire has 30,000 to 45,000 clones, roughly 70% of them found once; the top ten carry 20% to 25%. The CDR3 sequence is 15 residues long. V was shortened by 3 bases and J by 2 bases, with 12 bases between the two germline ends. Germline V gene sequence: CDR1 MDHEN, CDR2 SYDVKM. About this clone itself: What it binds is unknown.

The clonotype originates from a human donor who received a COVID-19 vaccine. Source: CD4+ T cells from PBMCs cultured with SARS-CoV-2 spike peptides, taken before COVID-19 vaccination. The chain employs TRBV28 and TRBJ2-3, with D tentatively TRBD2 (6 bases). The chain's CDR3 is CASSFSREVTDTQYF. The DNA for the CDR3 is TGTGCCAGCAGTTTTAGCAGGGAGGTCACAGATACGCAGTATTTT.